The next 16 T cell receptor delta chains were all read from a single sample in a study of gamma-delta T cells after stem cell transplantation. TCRdb re-called the RT-PCR reads using CATT. The data contain 2,800 or so delta-chain clones, about 3.1% of them singletons. The sequencing input was gamma-delta T cells. The source is a human donor. It is not recorded whose cells these are; they may come from a transplant donor.

In its sample, this clone was seen a few times. The chain joins TRDV2 to TRDJ1; 12 nucleotides match TRDD3. The trim removed 3 bases at V and 3 bases at J, leaving 13 bases unmatched. This CDR3 comprises 18 residues. The germline gives CDR1 GEAIGNYY, CDR2 EKD. In nucleotides, the CDR3 is TGTGCCTGTGACTCCGTCCTGGGGGATACGACGGCTCCCGATAAACTCATCTTT. Translated, it gives CACDSVLGDTTAPDKLIF.

Only a few counts were recorded for this clone. Relative to the germline gene, one junction end is altered; a read error may explain this. The chain carries TRDV2 and TRDJ1; 9 nucleotides match TRDD3. CDR3 length equals 14 residues. The germline V gene has CDR1 GEAIGNYY and CDR2 EKD. CDR3 sequence (DNA): TGTGCCTGTTACACTCTACTGGGGGACCGAAAACTCATCTTT. It translates to CACYTLLGDRKLIF.

In this sample, this clone is medium-sized (0.01 to 0.1%). The chain recombines TRDV2 with TRDJ1; 13 nucleotides match TRDD3. CDR1 is GEAIGNYY and CDR2 is EKD in the germline V gene. V was clipped by 2 bases and J by 5 bases; unmatched bases: 10. The CDR3 loop spans 17 amino acids. Written as DNA, the CDR3 is TGTGCCTGTGACAGTCTAGTACTGGGGGATACGACTGATAAACTCATCTTT. It encodes CACDSLVLGDTTDKLIF.

Concerning this clone: The protein recorded in TCRdb matches a much larger clone and deviates from this DNA's translation at residue 3, suggesting a read error; the protein here is obtained by translating the DNA. V usage is TRDV2 and J usage is TRDJ1, with 13 bases that match TRDD3. CDR1 GEAIGNYY and CDR2 EKD come from the germline V gene. This CDR3 has 20 amino acids. Here the CDR3 reads CAGDTGSLLGDTVDTDKLIF. The CDR3 bases are TGTGCCGGTGACACCGGTTCTTTACTGGGGGATACGGTGGACACCGATAAACTCATCTTT.

Of note for this clone: One base away lies a much larger clone, so this may be a sequencing read error. This sequence joins TRDV2 and TRDJ1, with 12 nucleotides matching TRDD3. CDR3 length: 19 residues. In germline, CDR1 is GEAIGNYY, CDR2 EKD. Trimming took 4 bases from V and 1 from J; bases not matched to a gene: 15. This CDR3 is CACELLLLGDTHSTDKLIF. The DNA for the CDR3 is TGTGCCTGTGAACTCCTTTTACTGGGGGATACACATAGCACCGATAAACTCATCTTT.

This clone was detected a few times. Germline is not matched at one junction end, which may reflect a read error. The chain carries TRDV2 and TRDJ1; 13 bases align to TRDD3. CDR3 length equals 19 residues. Germline lookup yields CDR1 GEAIGNYY and CDR2 EKD. Written as DNA, the CDR3 is TGTGCCTGTGACCCCATACTGGGGGATACGGGCGCGTCGGCCGATAAACCCATCTTT. Amino acids: CACDPILGDTGASADKPIF.

This clone rates as large. The same CDR3 is also encoded by other DNA sequences in this sample. The rearrangement links TRDV2 to TRDJ2; 7 nucleotides match TRDD3. V lost 0 bases and J lost 10; bases outside the gene matches: 16. This CDR3 spans 17 amino acids. Looked up from germline, CDR1 is GEAIGNYY and CDR2 is EKD. The DNA of the CDR3 is TGTGCCTGTGACACCGTAGGGGCTGGGGGCCTCGGGGAACAACTCTTCTTT. The encoded protein is CACDTVGAGGLGEQLFF.

This clone was seen only a few times. A clone one base away is much larger, so this may be a read error. Other DNA sequences in the same sample also yield this CDR3. The chain recombines TRDV2 with TRDJ1; TRDD3 might be the D (5 bases). The germline V and J ends were trimmed by 3 bases and 0 bases, with 19 bases remaining between them. CDR1 and CDR2 from the germline V gene are GEAIGNYY and EKD. The CDR3 runs 17 residues. CDR3 residues: CACDSVLGHRNTDKLIF. The DNA of the CDR3 is TGTGCCTGTGACTCAGTATTGGGGCACCGGAACACCGATAAACTCATCTTT.

As to this clone: This probably arose from a read error, given a far larger clone one base away. Other nucleotide sequences in the sample specify the same CDR3. The chain combines TRDV2 with TRDJ1, with TRDD3 matching over 12 bases. V dropped 2 bases and J dropped 1; count of bases not matched to a gene: 16. The CDR3 loop spans 20 amino acids. Germline CDR1 GEAIGNYY, CDR2 EKD. The CDR3 loop is CACDKVAGGYAVGTTDKLIF. In nucleotides, the CDR3 is TGTGCCTGTGACAAGGTCGCTGGGGGATACGCGGTGGGTACCACCGATAAACTCATCTTT.

This chain joins TRDV2 and TRDJ1; TRDD3 aligns across 12 bases. The V gene end was trimmed by 2 bases and the J gene end by 6 bases; junction bases not matched to a gene: 12. The CDR3 sequence is 17 residues long. Germline CDR1 and CDR2: GEAIGNYY and EKD. CDR3 bases: TGTGCCTGTGACATCCTCGGTACACTGGGGGATACCTATAAACTCATCTTT. It is translated as CACDILGTLGDTYKLIF.

This clone was recorded a few times. A much more abundant neighbour one base away suggests this may be a read error. This chain links TRDV2 with TRDJ3, with 7 bases fitting TRDD3. The CDR3 has 21 amino acids. Germline lookup yields CDR1 GEAIGNYY and CDR2 EKD. CDR3 amino acids: CARDTPSGGPISSWDTRQMFF. DNA for the CDR3: TGTGCCCGTGACACCCCGTCTGGGGGTCCCATTAGCTCCTGGGACACCCGACAGATGTTTTTC.

Notes on this clone: TCRdb records a much larger clone's protein for this DNA, with a difference at residue 18 that likely arises from a read error; the protein given is the translation of the DNA. The gene calls are TRDV2 and TRDJ1; the match to TRDD3 covers 12 bases. The CDR3 is 20 residues long. Germline CDR1 and CDR2: GEAIGNYY and EKD. In DNA, the CDR3 is TGTGCCTGTGACAAGGTTGCTGGGGGATACGCGGTGGGTACCACCGATAAACCCATCTTT. As protein: CACDKVAGGYAVGTTDKPIF.

A few counts support this clone. A far larger clone is only one base removed, so a read error is likely. The V call is TRDV2, the J call TRDJ1; possible D gene TRDD3, 6 bases. Looked up from germline, CDR1 is GEAIGNYY and CDR2 is EKD. The CDR3 contains 17 residues. CDR3 loop: CARDTLGLGSNTDKLIF. Here the CDR3 DNA reads TGTGCCCGTGACACCCTGGGGCTGGGTTCTAACACCGATAAACTCATCTTT.

This clone was counted only a few times. The V gene is TRDV2, the J gene TRDJ1; 8 bases agree with TRDD3. Germline V lookup: CDR1 GEAIGNYY, CDR2 EKD. The V gene end was trimmed by 2 bases and the J gene end by 3 bases; junction bases not matched to a gene: 4. The CDR3 has 14 amino acids. The DNA for the CDR3 is TGTGCCTGTGACAAACTGGGGGTCTCCGATAAACTCATCTTT. This codes for CACDKLGVSDKLIF.

A few counts support this clone. TCRdb assigns this DNA the protein of a much larger clone, which departs from its translation at residue 8; this likely reflects a read error, and the protein shown comes from translating the DNA. The CDR3 protein is CACDPAGPGLPTPDKLIF. DNA for the CDR3: TGTGCCTGTGACCCTGCGGGCCCTGGATTACCCACACCCGATAAACTCATCTTT. The V call is TRDV2, the J call TRDJ1, with no clear D. CDR1 and CDR2 (germline): GEAIGNYY, EKD. V lost 3 bases to trimming and J lost 3 bases, with 25 bases between them. The CDR3 has 18 residues.

This clone showed up just a few times. The mismatch at residue 11 between this DNA's translation and the TCRdb protein of a much larger clone likely reflects a read error; the protein shown is translated from the DNA. The chain joins TRDV2 to TRDJ1, with D possibly TRDD3 on 6 matching bases. This CDR3 is 16 amino acids long. Germline V gene data show CDR1 as GEAIGNYY and CDR2 as EKD. V was shortened by 0 bases and J by 3 bases, with 16 bases between the two germline ends. CDR3 bases: TGTGCCTGTGACACCGTGGGGGGGTCGTACGCCGATAAACTCATCTTT. Translated, it gives CACDTVGGSYADKLIF.